This record looks at one TCR beta chain sequence and its context. Its antigen is undetermined. This sample is part of a study of vaccination effects on CD4 cells after COVID-19. The CDR3 sequence is 13 residues long. From germline, CDR1 is LGHNA and CDR2 YNFKEQ. V was clipped by 4 bases and J by 6 bases, with 13 bases between them. Profiling relied on immunoSEQ multiplex PCR, and the TCRdb table lists in-frame clones only, not all of them. The table shows roughly 20,000 clones, with 70% occurring only once. Sequencing followed a ViraFEST assay step that expanded antigen-specific CD4+ T cells with viral peptide pools. Investigators separated out CD4+ T cells once 10 days of culture had passed.

This receptor was identified in a human donor who received a COVID-19 vaccine. The chain links TRBV4-2 to TRBJ2-7; D unresolved. Sequenced here: CD4+ T cells from PBMCs cultured with HCoV-229E spike peptides, sampled before COVID-19 vaccination. The CDR3 DNA is TGTGCCAGCAGCCGACGGACGGGCTCCGAGCAGTACTTC. This gives the protein CASSRRTGSEQYF.